A single sample is the source of the 32 T cell receptor beta chains below, sequenced in a study of cytomegalovirus exposure and HLA in healthy donors. PCR involved 60 Vbeta and 13 Jbeta primers. Sequencing was performed with immunoSEQ multiplex PCR; in TCRdb, only in-frame clones are kept and a portion is missing. The sample has 150,000 to 200,000 clones. The sample taken for sequencing was PBMCs. Receptors were obtained from a man aged 25-40 years in good health and CMV-seronegative.

This chain uses TRBV28 with TRBJ2-7; a weak D match, TRBD2 (6 bases). CDR1 and CDR2 (germline): MDHEN, SYDVKM. Trimming shortened V by 8 bases and J by 2 bases, and 10 bases separated the two germline ends. This CDR3 has 12 residues. CDR3 nucleotides: TGTGCCAGCGGGGGGAGCACCTACGAGCAGTACTTC. Translating it yields CASGGSTYEQYF.

V and J are TRBV5-1 and TRBJ2-2; D possibly corresponds to TRBD1 (6 bases). V gave up 0 bases and J gave up 5 bases, with 8 bases separating them. This CDR3 comprises 14 residues. Germline V gene sequence: CDR1 SGHRS, CDR2 YFSETQ. The CDR3 DNA is TGCGCCAGCAGCTTGGGACAGGCGACCGGGGAGCTGTTTTTT. It specifies CASSLGQATGELFF.

The gene calls are TRBV19 and TRBJ2-3; no reliable D call. The V and J ends lost 5 bases and 5 bases respectively, with 11 bases between them. Germline values: CDR1 LNHDA, CDR2 SQIVND (reference sequence). The CDR3 is made up of 13 amino acids. CDR3 amino acids: CASSEIRGDTQYF. The CDR3 nucleotides read TGTGCCAGTAGTGAGATCCGAGGAGATACGCAGTATTTT.

The gene calls are TRBV5-1 and TRBJ2-1, with D possibly matching TRBD1 (6 bases). The CDR3 length is 16 residues. The germline V gene encodes CDR1 SGHRS and CDR2 YFSETQ. Trimming removed 4 bases from V and 2 bases from J, with 16 bases in between. CDR3 amino acids: CASSPEGGETYNEQFF. The CDR3 DNA follows: TGCGCCAGCAGCCCGGAAGGGGGAGAGACCTACAATGAGCAGTTCTTC. The full variable domain, its missing parts supplied by reference TRBV5-1 and TRBJ2-1, is KAGVTQTPRYLIKTRGQQVTLSCSPISGHRSVSWYQQTPGQGLQFLFEYFSETQRNKGNFPGRFSGRQFSNSRSEMNVSTLELGDSALYLCASSPEGGETYNEQFFGPGTRLTVL.

V is TRBV30 and J is TRBJ2-2; TRBD2 might be the D (7 bases). This CDR3 comprises 15 residues. Trimming took off 4 bases at V and 4 bases at J, with 16 bases between the two ends. Germline loops: CDR1 GTSNPN, CDR2 SVGIG (reference sequence). The CDR3 loop is CAWIRGGDITGELFF. The CDR3 nucleotides are TGTGCCTGGATACGAGGGGGGGATATCACCGGGGAGCTGTTTTTT.

This rearrangement joins TRBV25-1 to TRBJ1-1, with TRBD1 as a possible D gene (5 bases). Trimming shortened V by 6 bases and J by 0 bases, and 20 bases separated the two germline ends. The CDR3 loop spans 17 amino acids. CDR1 is MGHDK and CDR2 is SYGVNS in the germline V gene. The CDR3 sequence is CASRGGQAVNMNTEAFF. CDR3 nucleotide sequence: TGTGCCAGCAGGGGAGGACAAGCAGTCAACATGAACACTGAAGCTTTCTTT.

J is TRBJ2-7 and V is TRBV29-1, with TRBD2 matching 9 bases. The CDR3 covers 14 residues. The junction had 11 bases not matched to a gene; V was cut back by 6 bases and J by 5 bases. CDR1 is SQVTM, CDR2 ANQGSEA, per germline. CDR3 region: CSVDGAGGLDEQYF. CDR3 sequence (DNA): TGCAGCGTGGACGGAGCGGGAGGTCTCGACGAGCAGTACTTC.

As concerns this clone: Different DNA sequences within this sample yield the same CDR3. The chain carries TRBV10-3 and TRBJ1-2; TRBD1 might be the D (5 bases). V lost 0 bases to trimming and J lost 2 bases, with 7 bases between them. The CDR3 sequence is 14 residues long. Germline lookup yields CDR1 ENHRY and CDR2 SYGVKD. CDR3 bases: TGTGCCATCAGTGAGTCAGGGGCCAACTATGGCTACACCTTC. Protein sequence: CAISESGANYGYTF.

V is TRBV27 and J is TRBJ1-1; D might be TRBD1 (5 bases). V lost 5 bases to trimming and J lost 1 base, with 14 bases between them. The CDR3 has 15 amino acids. Germline loops: CDR1 MNHEY, CDR2 SMNVEV (reference sequence). In nucleotides, the CDR3 is TGTGCCAGCAGTCCCTATGACAGTGGGAACACTGAAGCTTTCTTT. Its translation is CASSPYDSGNTEAFF.

The chain employs TRBV7-9 and TRBJ2-6; D remains ambiguous. This CDR3 is built from 18 residues. Germline CDR1 is SEHNR and CDR2 is FQNEAQ (reference sequence). Trimming removed 6 bases from V and 1 base from J, with 19 bases in between. CDR3 residues: CASRRWSGQISGANVLTF. The CDR3 DNA reads TGTGCCAGCAGAAGATGGTCAGGCCAGATTTCTGGGGCCAACGTCCTGACTTTC.

The chain couples TRBV7-8 to TRBJ1-1, with 12 bases lining up with TRBD1. Germline-derived CDR1 and CDR2 are SGHVS and FQNEAQ. Trimming cost V 1 base and J 2 bases; bases outside gene matches: 2. The CDR3 loop spans 16 amino acids. The CDR3 protein is CASSLDGTGGNTEAFF. CDR3 nucleotide sequence: TGTGCCAGCAGCTTAGATGGGACAGGGGGCAACACTGAAGCTTTCTTT.

The gene calls are TRBV6-1 and TRBJ2-5, with 10 bases that match TRBD1. Germline lookup yields CDR1 MNHNS and CDR2 SASEGT. Trimming cost V 6 bases and J 4 bases; bases outside gene matches: 8. The CDR3 is 15 amino acids. The CDR3: CASREGQGRGETQYF. The DNA of the CDR3 is TGTGCCAGCAGGGAGGGACAGGGGAGGGGAGAGACCCAGTACTTC.

This chain uses TRBV11-3 with TRBJ1-3, with D possibly TRBD1 on 6 matching bases. Trimming took 6 bases from V and 7 from J, leaving 13 bases between them. This CDR3 is 13 amino acids long. Germline V gene data show CDR1 as SGHNT and CDR2 as YENEEA. The CDR3 loop reads CASSSPGANTIYF. CDR3 coding DNA: TGTGCCAGCAGTTCCCCAGGGGCCAACACCATATATTTT.

The chain couples TRBV18 to TRBJ2-1; unclear D gene. Trimming stripped 3 bases from V and 8 bases from J, with 8 bases between. The CDR3 runs to 12 residues. Germline loops: CDR1 KGHSH, CDR2 LQKENI. CDR3 in amino acids: CASSPTYDEQFF. The CDR3 DNA reads TGTGCCAGCTCACCCACTTACGATGAGCAGTTCTTC.

The chain is built from TRBV19 and TRBJ2-3; the D gene is possibly TRBD2 (5 bases). V was clipped by 4 bases and J by 0 bases, with 17 bases between them. The CDR3 sequence is 17 residues long. Germline CDR1 LNHDA, CDR2 SQIVND (reference sequence). The CDR3 nucleotides are TGTGCCAGTAGTACCTTGAGTAGCGTCGTTAGCACAGATACGCAGTATTTT. It codes for CASSTLSSVVSTDTQYF. Variable domain in full (rest from reference TRBV19 and TRBJ2-3): DGGITQSPKYLFRKEGQNVTLSCEQNLNHDAMYWYRQDPGQGLRLIYYSQIVNDFQKGDIAEGYSVSREKKESFPLTVTSAQKNPTAFYLCASSTLSSVVSTDTQYFGPGTRLTVL.

The rearrangement joins TRBV19 to TRBJ2-7, with 7 positions matching TRBD1. Germline V gene data show CDR1 as LNHDA and CDR2 as SQIVND (reference sequence). The CDR3 runs 14 residues. Trimming at V came to 4 bases and at J to 0 bases, leaving 3 bases not matched to a gene. CDR3 protein: CASSRQGSSYEQYF. The CDR3 DNA sequence: TGTGCCAGTAGTAGACAGGGAAGCTCCTACGAGCAGTACTTC.

The chain employs TRBV27 and TRBJ2-5, with 7 bases lining up with TRBD2. The germline V gene has CDR1 MNHEY and CDR2 SMNVEV (reference sequence). This CDR3 is built from 16 residues. V lost 4 bases and J lost 2; bases outside the gene matches: 10. The CDR3 DNA sequence: TGTGCCAGCAGTTCTATCGTGGGAGGGCCTCAAGAGACCCAGTACTTC. This translates into CASSSIVGGPQETQYF.

The genes are TRBV7-3 and TRBJ1-1; the match to TRBD1 covers 11 bases. Looked up from germline, CDR1 is SGHTA and CDR2 is FQGTGA. This CDR3 has 16 residues. J lost 5 bases, V lost 1 base, and 6 bases had no gene match. The CDR3 here is CASSLNPGTGGTEAFF. The CDR3 nucleotides are TGTGCCAGCAGCTTAAACCCCGGGACAGGGGGGACTGAAGCTTTCTTT.

The chain employs TRBV18 and TRBJ1-2; 9 bases are a match to TRBD1. Germline lookup yields CDR1 KGHSH and CDR2 LQKENI. The trim removed 3 bases at V and 6 bases at J, leaving 8 bases unmatched. The CDR3 is 15 residues long. The CDR3 region is CASSPGTGRHDGYTF. As DNA, the CDR3 is TGTGCCAGCTCACCCGGGACAGGGAGGCATGATGGCTACACCTTC.

The chain employs TRBV2 and TRBJ2-7; D possibly corresponds to TRBD2 (5 bases). V lost 0 bases and J lost 6, with 9 bases in between. CDR1 is SNHLY and CDR2 is FYNNEI in the germline V gene. This CDR3 spans 13 amino acids. Here the CDR3 DNA reads TGTGCCAGCAGTGAAGCTGGGAGACTCGAGCAGTACTTC. Translated: CASSEAGRLEQYF.

The J gene is TRBJ2-7, the V gene TRBV27; TRBD1 matches at 8 bases. This CDR3 comprises 16 residues. Unmatched junction bases numbered 9, after V lost 5 bases and J lost 0 bases. Germline V gene data show CDR1 as MNHEY and CDR2 as SMNVEV (reference sequence). CDR3 loop: CASSPKTGGGSYEQYF. Written as DNA, the CDR3 is TGTGCCAGCAGTCCGAAAACAGGGGGAGGCTCCTACGAGCAGTACTTC.

V usage is TRBV27 and J usage is TRBJ2-7; D may be TRBD2 (7 bases). This CDR3 has 15 amino acids. CDR1 and CDR2 from the germline V gene are MNHEY and SMNVEV (reference sequence). V gave up 4 bases and J gave up 2 bases, with 15 bases separating them. This chain's CDR3 is CASSSPRGAAYEQYF. Here the CDR3 DNA reads TGTGCCAGCAGTTCCCCCCGGGGGGCTGCCTACGAGCAGTACTTC.

The chain employs TRBV18 and TRBJ1-2, with 7 bases aligning to TRBD1. Germline lookup yields CDR1 KGHSH and CDR2 LQKENI. The CDR3 sequence is 17 residues long. V was clipped by 2 bases and J by 4 bases; unmatched bases: 13. The CDR3 coding sequence is TGTGCCAGCTCACCATCGAACCAAAACAGGGGTAGCTATGGCTACACCTTC. Amino acid sequence: CASSPSNQNRGSYGYTF.

The V call is TRBV19, the J call TRBJ2-7; TRBD2 agrees at 11 bases. Losses at the gene ends were 3 bases for V and 3 bases for J; bases not matched to a gene: 1. CDR1 LNHDA and CDR2 SQIVND come from the germline V gene (reference sequence). This CDR3 contains 14 residues. CDR3 bases: TGTGCCAGTAGTATGGGACTAGCGGTCTACGAGCAGTACTTC. This sequence encodes CASSMGLAVYEQYF.

The V and J genes are TRBV25-1 and TRBJ2-7; 7 bases align to TRBD1. CDR3 length: 13 residues. V shed 4 bases and J 3 bases; nucleotides not matched to a gene: 3. CDR1 is MGHDK and CDR2 is SYGVNS in the germline V gene. The CDR3 nucleotides are TGTGCCAGCAGTGGGACAGGTTTCTACGAGCAGTACTTC. Residues: CASSGTGFYEQYF.

The J gene is TRBJ2-7, the V gene TRBV13, with TRBD1 as a possible D gene (5 bases). This CDR3 has 11 residues. V lost 5 bases, J lost 4 bases, and 6 bases lay in between. Germline V gene lookup returns CDR1 PRHDT and CDR2 FYEKMQ (reference sequence). CDR3 nucleotides: TGTGCCAGCAGCCGACAGTACGAGCAGTACTTC. This gives the protein CASSRQYEQYF.

This CDR3 reads CASSQGGTVYEQYF. As DNA, the CDR3 is TGTGCCAGCAGCCAAGGCGGGACAGTCTACGAGCAGTACTTC. This sequence joins TRBV4-2 and TRBJ2-7; a weak D match, TRBD1 (7 bases). V lost 1 base to trimming and J lost 3 bases, with 10 bases between them. CDR1 LGHNA and CDR2 YNFKEQ come from the germline V gene. CDR3 length: 14 residues.

The V call is TRBV19, the J call TRBJ1-5; weak D call: TRBD1 (5 bases). V lost 4 bases and J 1 base, leaving 11 bases between the germline ends. Germline V lookup: CDR1 LNHDA, CDR2 SQIVND (reference sequence). The CDR3 spans 15 residues. The CDR3 bases are TGTGCCAGTAGTACCTCCAGGGCGAGCAATCAGCCCCAGCATTTT. It specifies CASSTSRASNQPQHF.

CDR3 coding DNA: TGCGCCAGCAGTGGGGCGACGCAGGGACAGGCTAGCTACGAGCAGTACTTC. Translation: CASSGATQGQASYEQYF. The V call is TRBV10-1, the J call TRBJ2-7, with TRBD1 matching over 8 bases. Germline V gene data show CDR1 as WNHNN and CDR2 as SYGVQD (reference sequence). V shed 4 bases and J 3 bases; nucleotides not matched to a gene: 14. CDR3 size: 17 residues.

The chain recombines TRBV19 with TRBJ2-3, with D perhaps TRBD1 (6 bases). Germline CDR1 reads LNHDA; CDR2 reads SQIVND (reference sequence). The CDR3 totals 14 residues. V was trimmed by 7 bases and J by 2 bases, leaving 13 bases between them. As DNA, the CDR3 is TGTGCCAGTAAAGGGGGTTGGCACACAGATACGCAGTATTTT. It translates to CASKGGWHTDTQYF.

V usage is TRBV5-6 and J usage is TRBJ2-5; D perhaps matches TRBD1 (6 bases). The J call may be faulty, since TRBJ2-7 better matches the DNA end. Germline V lookup: CDR1 SGHDT, CDR2 YYEEEE. The CDR3 runs 14 residues. In nucleotides, the CDR3 is TGTGCCAGCAGCAAGGGACACCCCGCCAGCGAGCAGTACTTC. It is translated as CASSKGHPASEQYF.

CDR3 nucleotide sequence: TGTGCCAGTAGTATCGGGACTAGCGGAGGCTACGAGCAGTACTTC. Protein sequence: CASSIGTSGGYEQYF. The genes are TRBV19 and TRBJ2-7, with 11 bases fitting TRBD2. In germline, CDR1 is LNHDA, CDR2 SQIVND (reference sequence). The CDR3 contains 15 residues. V was clipped by 3 bases and J by 3 bases; unmatched bases: 4. Full variable domain (rest looked up from reference TRBV19 and TRBJ2-7): DGGITQSPKYLFRKEGQNVTLSCEQNLNHDAMYWYRQDPGQGLRLIYYSQIVNDFQKGDIAEGYSVSREKKESFPLTVTSAQKNPTAFYLCASSIGTSGGYEQYFGPGTRLTVT.